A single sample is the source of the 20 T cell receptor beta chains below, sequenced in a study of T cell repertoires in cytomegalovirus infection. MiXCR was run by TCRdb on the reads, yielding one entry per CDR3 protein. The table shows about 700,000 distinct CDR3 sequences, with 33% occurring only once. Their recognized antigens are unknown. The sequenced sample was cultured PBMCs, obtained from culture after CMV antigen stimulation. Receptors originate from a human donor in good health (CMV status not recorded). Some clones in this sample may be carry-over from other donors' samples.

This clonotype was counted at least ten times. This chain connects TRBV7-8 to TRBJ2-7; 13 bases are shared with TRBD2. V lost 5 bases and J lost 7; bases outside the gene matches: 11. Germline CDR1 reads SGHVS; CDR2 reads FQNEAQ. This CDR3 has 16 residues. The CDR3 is CASSSPGLAGSWEQYF. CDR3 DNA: TGTGCCAGCAGCAGTCCGGGACTAGCGGGATCGTGGGAGCAGTACTTC.

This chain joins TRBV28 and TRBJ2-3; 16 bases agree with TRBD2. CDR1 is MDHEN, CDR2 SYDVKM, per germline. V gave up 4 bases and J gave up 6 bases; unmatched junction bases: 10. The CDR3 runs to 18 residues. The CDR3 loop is CASSSPPGLAGGVDTQYF. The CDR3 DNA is TGTGCCAGCAGTTCCCCTCCGGGACTAGCGGGGGGGGTGGATACGCAGTATTTT.

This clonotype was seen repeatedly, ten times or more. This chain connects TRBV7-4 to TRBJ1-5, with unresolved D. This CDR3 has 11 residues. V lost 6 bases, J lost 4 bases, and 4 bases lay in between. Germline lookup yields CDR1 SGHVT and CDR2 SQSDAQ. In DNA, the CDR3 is TGTGCCAGCAGACCAAATCAGCCCCAGCATTTT. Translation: CASRPNQPQHF. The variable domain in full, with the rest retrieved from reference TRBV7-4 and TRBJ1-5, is GAGVSQSPRYKVAKRGRDVALRCDSISGHVTLYWYRQTLGQGSEVLTYSQSDAQRDKSGRPSGRFSAERPERSVSTLKIQRTEQGDSAVYLCASRPNQPQHFGDGTRLSIL.

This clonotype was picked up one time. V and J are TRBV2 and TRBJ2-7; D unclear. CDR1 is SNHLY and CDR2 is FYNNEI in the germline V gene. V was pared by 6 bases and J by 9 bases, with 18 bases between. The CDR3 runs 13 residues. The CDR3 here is CASSTGPRVGQYF. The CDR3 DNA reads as TGTGCCAGCAGCACCGGGCCCCGAGTCGGGCAGTACTTC.

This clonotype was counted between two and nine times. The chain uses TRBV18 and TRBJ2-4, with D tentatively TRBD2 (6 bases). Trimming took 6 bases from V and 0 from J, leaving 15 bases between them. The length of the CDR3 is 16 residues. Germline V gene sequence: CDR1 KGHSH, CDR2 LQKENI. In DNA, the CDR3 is TGTGCCAGCTCCCCCTGGGGGGAGGAAGCCAAAAACATTCAGTACTTC. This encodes CASSPWGEEAKNIQYF.

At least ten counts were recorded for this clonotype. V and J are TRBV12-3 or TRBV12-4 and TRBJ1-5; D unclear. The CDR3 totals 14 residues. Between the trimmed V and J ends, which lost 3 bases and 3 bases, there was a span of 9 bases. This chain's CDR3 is CASSFGQPNQPQHF. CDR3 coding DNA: TGTGCCAGCAGTTTTGGGCAGCCCAATCAGCCCCAGCATTTT.

The CDR3 is CSARVPAGEDTQYF. In DNA, the CDR3 is TGCAGTGCTAGAGTGCCAGCGGGGGAAGATACGCAGTATTTT. The chain carries TRBV20-1 and TRBJ2-3; TRBD2 agrees at 8 bases. The J segment lost 5 bases and the V segment lost 1 base, leaving 5 bases of the junction unmatched. Germline V gene data show CDR1 as DFQATT and CDR2 as SNEGSKA (reference sequence). The CDR3 has 14 residues.

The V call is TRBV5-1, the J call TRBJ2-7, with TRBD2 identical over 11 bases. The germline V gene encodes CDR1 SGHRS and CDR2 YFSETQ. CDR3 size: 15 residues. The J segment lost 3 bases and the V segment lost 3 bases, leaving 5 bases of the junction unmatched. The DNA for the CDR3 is TGCGCCAGCAGCTCATCTGGGACTAGCGGCTACGAGCAGTACTTC. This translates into CASSSSGTSGYEQYF.

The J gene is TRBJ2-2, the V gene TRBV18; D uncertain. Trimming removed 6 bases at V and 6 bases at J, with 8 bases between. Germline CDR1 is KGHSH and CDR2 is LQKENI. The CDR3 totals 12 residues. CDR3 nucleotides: TGTGCCAGCTCTCATCGTGCCGGGGAGCTGTTTTTT. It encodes CASSHRAGELFF.

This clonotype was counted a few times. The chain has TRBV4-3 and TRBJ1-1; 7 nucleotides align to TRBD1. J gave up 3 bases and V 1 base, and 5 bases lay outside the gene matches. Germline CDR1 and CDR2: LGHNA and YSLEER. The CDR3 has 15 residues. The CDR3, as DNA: TGCGCCAGCAGCCAAGGGACAGGATATGACACTGAAGCTTTCTTT. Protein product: CASSQGTGYDTEAFF.

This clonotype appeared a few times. The CDR3 is CADESLNTEAFF. The CDR3 DNA reads as TGTGCCGATGAGTCCCTGAACACTGAAGCTTTCTTT. The genes are TRBV2 and TRBJ1-1; D is undetermined. This CDR3 contains 12 residues. V was clipped by 11 bases and J by 0 bases, with 10 bases between them. Looked up from germline, CDR1 is SNHLY and CDR2 is FYNNEI.

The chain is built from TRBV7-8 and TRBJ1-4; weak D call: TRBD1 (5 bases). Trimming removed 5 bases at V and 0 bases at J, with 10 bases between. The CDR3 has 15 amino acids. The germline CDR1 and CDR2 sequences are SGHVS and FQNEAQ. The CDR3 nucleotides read TGTGCCAGCAGCCCGTACAGGACAACTAATGAAAAACTGTTTTTT. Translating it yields CASSPYRTTNEKLFF.

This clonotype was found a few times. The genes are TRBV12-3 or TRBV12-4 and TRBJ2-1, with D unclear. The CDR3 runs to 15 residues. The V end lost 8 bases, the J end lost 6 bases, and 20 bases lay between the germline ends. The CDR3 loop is CASRFGRKVFNEQFF. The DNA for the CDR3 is TGTGCCAGCCGCTTCGGCAGGAAGGTCTTCAATGAGCAGTTCTTC.

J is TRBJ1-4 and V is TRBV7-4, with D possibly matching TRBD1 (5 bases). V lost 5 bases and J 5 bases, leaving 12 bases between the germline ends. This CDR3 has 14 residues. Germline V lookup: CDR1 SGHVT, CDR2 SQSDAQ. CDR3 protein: CASSRGTYNEKLFF. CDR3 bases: TGTGCCAGCAGCCGCGGGACGTACAATGAAAAACTGTTTTTT.

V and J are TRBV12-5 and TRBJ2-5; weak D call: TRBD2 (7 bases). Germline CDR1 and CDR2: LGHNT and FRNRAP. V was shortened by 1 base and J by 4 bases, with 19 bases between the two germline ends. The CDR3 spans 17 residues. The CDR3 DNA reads TGTGCTAGTGGTTTGGCCCCCCCTGGGGGGGGGGCAGAGACCCAGTACTTC. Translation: CASGLAPPGGGAETQYF.

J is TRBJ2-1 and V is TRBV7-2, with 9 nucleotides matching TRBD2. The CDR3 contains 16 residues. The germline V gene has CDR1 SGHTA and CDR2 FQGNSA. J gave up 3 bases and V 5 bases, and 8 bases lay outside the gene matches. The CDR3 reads CASSRISGSYYNEQFF. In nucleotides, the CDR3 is TGTGCCAGCAGCCGAATTAGCGGGAGTTACTACAATGAGCAGTTCTTC. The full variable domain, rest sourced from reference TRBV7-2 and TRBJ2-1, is GAGVSQSPSNKVTEKGKDVELRCDPISGHTALYWYRQSLGQGLEFLIYFQGNSAPDKSGLPSDRFSAERTGGSVSTLTIQRTQQEDSAVYLCASSRISGSYYNEQFFGPGTRLTVL.

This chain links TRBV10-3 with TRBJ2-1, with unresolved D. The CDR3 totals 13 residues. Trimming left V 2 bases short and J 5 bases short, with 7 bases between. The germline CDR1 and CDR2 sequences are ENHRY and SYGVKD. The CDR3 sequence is CAISEMSHNEQFF. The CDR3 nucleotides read TGTGCCATCAGTGAGATGTCACACAATGAGCAGTTCTTC.

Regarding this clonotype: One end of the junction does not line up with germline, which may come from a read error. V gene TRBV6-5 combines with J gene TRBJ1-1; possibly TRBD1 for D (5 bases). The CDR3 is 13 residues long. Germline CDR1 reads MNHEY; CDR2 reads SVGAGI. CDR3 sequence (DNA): TGTGCCAGCAGCCGATCCAGGGATACTGGAGCTTTCTTT. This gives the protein CASSRSRDTGAFF.

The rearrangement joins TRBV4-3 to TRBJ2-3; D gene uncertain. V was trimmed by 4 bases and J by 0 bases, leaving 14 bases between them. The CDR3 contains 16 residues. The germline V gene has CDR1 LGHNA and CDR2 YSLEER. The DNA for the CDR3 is TGCGCCAGCAGCCTTATGACACCCCCAAGCACAGATACGCAGTATTTT. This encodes CASSLMTPPSTDTQYF.

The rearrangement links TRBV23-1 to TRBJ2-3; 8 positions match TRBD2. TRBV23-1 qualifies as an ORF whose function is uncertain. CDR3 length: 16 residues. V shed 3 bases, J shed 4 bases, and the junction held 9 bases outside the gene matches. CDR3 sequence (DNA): TGCGCCAGCAGTCAGCGGACTAGCAGGAGATCAGATACGCAGTATTTT. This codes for CASSQRTSRRSDTQYF.